The clone carrying this TCR beta chain showed up many times. Its antigen is undetermined. The source of the sample is a study of regulatory T cells in long-lasting Graves disease. Study outcomes and limitations: Persistent Graves' patients showed less TCR diversity than newly diagnosed ones. Segments TRBV28, TRBJ1-2 and TRBJ2-5 showed preferential usage in persistent disease.

Construction of TCR beta libraries relied on iRepertoire HTBI primers and on Arm-PCR targeting CDR3 regions. TCRdb re-derived calls from the multiplex PCR reads in MiXCR, one entry per CDR3 protein. The table lists 400,000 to 500,000 distinct CDR3 sequences, roughly 15% of them singletons. V gave up 6 bases and J gave up 2 bases; unmatched junction bases: 14. The CDR3 has 18 amino acids. Time point: newly diagnosed GD, antithyroid drugs for less than 3 months. Isolated PBMC RNA provided the starting material for the TCR library. It was an endocrinology department in Xi'an, China, that provided the patients. These data were also filed under a second study, of T cells in Graves' hyperthyroidism and ophthalmopathy. That investigation notes: The patients, who ranged from 18 to 65 in age, presented with newly diagnosed hyperthyroidism lasting under 2 months.

The TCR was taken from a woman aged 25 to 45 with Graves disease. The chain combines TRBV12-3 or TRBV12-4 with TRBJ2-3; 10 bases are shared with TRBD2. The material sequenced was peripheral blood mononuclear cells (PBMCs), taken at new diagnosis, from a patient treated with antithyroid drugs. CDR3 coding DNA: TGTGCCAGCAGCCCTAAATCCTGGACTAGCGGTAACACAGATACGCAGTATTTT. It codes for CASSPKSWTSGNTDTQYF.